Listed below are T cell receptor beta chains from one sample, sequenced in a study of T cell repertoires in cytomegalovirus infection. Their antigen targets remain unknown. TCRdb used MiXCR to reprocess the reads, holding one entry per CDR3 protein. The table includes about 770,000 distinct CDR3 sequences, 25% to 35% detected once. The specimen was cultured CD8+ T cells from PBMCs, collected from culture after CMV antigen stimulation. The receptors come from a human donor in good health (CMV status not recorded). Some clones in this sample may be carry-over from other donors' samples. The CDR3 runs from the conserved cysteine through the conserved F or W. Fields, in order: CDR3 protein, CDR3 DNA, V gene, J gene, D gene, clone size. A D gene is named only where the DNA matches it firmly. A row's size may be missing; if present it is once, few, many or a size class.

CDR3 protein: CASSLLTGDTGELFF
CDR3 DNA: TGTGCCAGCAGCTTATTAACAGGGGACACCGGGGAGCTGTTTTTT
V gene: TRBV7-6
J gene: TRBJ2-2
D gene: TRBD1
clone size: NA

CDR3 protein: CASSYSVGTRDTGELFF
CDR3 DNA: TGTGCCAGCAGTTACTCGGTAGGGACGAGGGACACCGGGGAGCTGTTTTTT
V gene: TRBV6-6
J gene: TRBJ2-2
D gene: NA
clone size: NA

CDR3 protein: CAISEPEPDRGPDTQYF
CDR3 DNA: TGTGCCATCAGTGAGCCAGAACCGGACAGGGGGCCAGATACGCAGTATTTT
V gene: TRBV10-3
J gene: TRBJ2-3
D gene: TRBD1
clone size: few

CDR3 protein: CASSSTGGPTEAFF
CDR3 DNA: TGTGCCAGCAGTTCGACAGGGGGGCCAACTGAAGCTTTCTTT
V gene: TRBV6-2/TRBV6-3
J gene: TRBJ1-1
D gene: TRBD1
clone size: many

CDR3 protein: CASSLAGARESYGYTF
CDR3 DNA: TGTGCCAGCAGCTTAGCAGGGGCCAGGGAGTCCTATGGCTACACCTTC
V gene: TRBV7-3
J gene: TRBJ1-2
D gene: NA
clone size: NA

CDR3 protein: CASSGIRDRVSSPLHF
CDR3 DNA: TGTGCCAGCAGCGGCATCCGGGACCGAGTATCGTCACCCCTCCACTTT
V gene: TRBV7-6
J gene: TRBJ1-6
D gene: NA
clone size: many

CDR3 protein: CATSDRTGLYNEQFF
CDR3 DNA: TGTGCCACCAGTGACCGGACAGGGCTCTACAATGAGCAGTTCTTC
V gene: TRBV24-1
J gene: TRBJ2-1
D gene: TRBD1
clone size: NA

CDR3 protein: CASQQKGGQPQHF
CDR3 DNA: TGTGCCAGTCAACAGAAGGGAGGTCAGCCCCAGCATTTT
V gene: TRBV5-6
J gene: TRBJ1-5
D gene: NA
clone size: NA

CDR3 protein: CAIRDPLANYGYTF
CDR3 DNA: TGTGCCATCAGAGACCCTCTTGCTAACTATGGCTACACCTTC
V gene: TRBV10-3
J gene: TRBJ1-2
D gene: NA
clone size: many

CDR3 protein: CASREGIFNTEAFF
CDR3 DNA: TGCGCCAGCAGAGAGGGTATCTTTAACACTGAAGCTTTCTTT
V gene: TRBV10-2
J gene: TRBJ1-1
D gene: NA
clone size: NA

CDR3 protein: CASSTPGDGYTF
CDR3 DNA: TGTGCCAGCAGCACCCCAGGGGATGGCTACACCTTC
V gene: TRBV7-9
J gene: TRBJ1-2
D gene: NA
clone size: few

CDR3 protein: CASSQDGGAREAFF
CDR3 DNA: TGCGCCAGCAGCCAAGACGGAGGGGCGCGTGAAGCTTTCTTT
V gene: TRBV4-1
J gene: TRBJ1-1
D gene: NA
clone size: NA

CDR3 protein: CASRRQATEAFF
CDR3 DNA: TGTGCCAGCAGACGACAGGCCACTGAAGCTTTCTTT
V gene: TRBV12-3/TRBV12-4
J gene: TRBJ1-1
D gene: NA
clone size: NA

CDR3 protein: CASNPLGSTEAFF
CDR3 DNA: TGTGCCAGCAACCCTTTGGGGTCCACTGAAGCTTTCTTT
V gene: TRBV12-3/TRBV12-4
J gene: TRBJ1-1
D gene: NA
clone size: few

CDR3 protein: CASKPILVSDTQYF
CDR3 DNA: TGTGCCAGCAAGCCAATTCTGGTCTCAGATACGCAGTATTTT
V gene: TRBV7-2
J gene: TRBJ2-3
D gene: NA
clone size: many

CDR3 protein: CASSEKPIGWNEQFF
CDR3 DNA: TGTGCCAGCAGTGAGAAACCAATCGGCTGGAATGAGCAGTTCTTC
V gene: TRBV6-4
J gene: TRBJ2-1
D gene: NA
clone size: few

CDR3 protein: CATSREEFENQPQHF
CDR3 DNA: TGTGCCACCAGCAGAGAGGAGTTCGAGAATCAGCCCCAGCATTTT
V gene: TRBV15
J gene: TRBJ1-5
D gene: NA
clone size: NA

CDR3 protein: CASTSGTGYTGELFF
CDR3 DNA: TGTGCCAGCACCTCCGGGACAGGTTACACCGGGGAGCTGTTTTTT
V gene: TRBV12-3/TRBV12-4
J gene: TRBJ2-2
D gene: TRBD1
clone size: few

CDR3 protein: CASSHWDKNTEAFF
CDR3 DNA: TGTGCCAGCAGCCATTGGGACAAGAACACTGAAGCTTTCTTT
V gene: TRBV12-3/TRBV12-4
J gene: TRBJ1-1
D gene: NA
clone size: NA

CDR3 protein: CASSPDTTDTQYF
CDR3 DNA: TGTGCCAGCAGCCCCGACACGACAGATACGCAGTATTTT
V gene: TRBV11-3
J gene: TRBJ2-3
D gene: NA
clone size: many

CDR3 protein: CASSLDGLGQFF
CDR3 DNA: TGTGCCAGCAGTTTAGACGGCCTCGGGCAGTTCTTC
V gene: TRBV6-5
J gene: TRBJ2-1
D gene: NA
clone size: few

CDR3 protein: CASSLTRGGLDTQYF
CDR3 DNA: TGTGCCAGCAGCTTAACGCGGGGGGGCCTGGATACGCAGTATTTT
V gene: TRBV7-9
J gene: TRBJ2-3
D gene: TRBD2
clone size: NA

CDR3 protein: CASSPRGGIQGEQFF
CDR3 DNA: TGTGCCAGCAGCCCGCGGGGGGGCATACAGGGTGAGCAGTTCTTC
V gene: TRBV9
J gene: TRBJ2-1
D gene: TRBD2
clone size: NA

CDR3 protein: CASSQGWELSPLHF
CDR3 DNA: TGTGCCAGCAGCCAAGGTTGGGAGTTATCACCCCTCCACTTT
V gene: TRBV4-2
J gene: TRBJ1-6
D gene: NA
clone size: NA

CDR3 protein: CASSIRTSPNEKLFF
CDR3 DNA: TGTGCCAGTAGTATACGGACATCCCCTAATGAAAAACTGTTTTTT
V gene: TRBV19
J gene: TRBJ1-4
D gene: NA
clone size: NA

CDR3 protein: CASSYWLEDTQYF
CDR3 DNA: TGTGCCAGCAGTTACTGGTTGGAAGATACGCAGTATTTT
V gene: TRBV6-2/TRBV6-3
J gene: TRBJ2-3
D gene: NA
clone size: few

CDR3 protein: CASCTGGSYNEQFF
CDR3 DNA: TGTGCCAGCTGCACAGGGGGCTCCTACAATGAGCAGTTCTTC
V gene: TRBV27
J gene: TRBJ2-1
D gene: TRBD1
clone size: NA

CDR3 protein: CASTGTGEDTQYF
CDR3 DNA: TGTGCCAGCACAGGGACAGGGGAGGATACGCAGTATTTT
V gene: TRBV7-9
J gene: TRBJ2-3
D gene: TRBD1
clone size: NA

CDR3 protein: CASSLESPTGRDEKLFF
CDR3 DNA: TGTGCCAGCAGCTTAGAGAGCCCGACAGGGAGAGATGAAAAACTGTTTTTT
V gene: TRBV7-2
J gene: TRBJ1-4
D gene: TRBD1
clone size: few

CDR3 protein: CASSPGTDLYGYTF
CDR3 DNA: TGTGCCAGCAGTCCCGGGACAGATCTCTATGGCTACACCTTC
V gene: TRBV27
J gene: TRBJ1-2
D gene: TRBD1
clone size: NA

CDR3 protein: CASSGDREIF
CDR3 DNA: TGTGCCAGCAGCGGGGACAGGGAGATCTTC
V gene: TRBV9
J gene: TRBJ2-1
D gene: TRBD1
clone size: once

CDR3 protein: CSARGHYSDRVASYEQYF
CDR3 DNA: TGCAGTGCTAGAGGCCACTACTCAGACAGGGTAGCGTCCTACGAGCAGTACTTC
V gene: TRBV20-1
J gene: TRBJ2-7
D gene: TRBD1
clone size: many

CDR3 protein: CASSTREVSYNEQFF
CDR3 DNA: TGTGCCAGCAGCACCCGGGAGGTCTCCTACAATGAGCAGTTCTTC
V gene: TRBV11-3
J gene: TRBJ2-1
D gene: TRBD2
clone size: many

CDR3 protein: CASSTRPAGTMNTEAFF
CDR3 DNA: TGTGCCAGCAGCACCCGCCCGGCGGGGACTATGAACACTGAAGCTTTCTTT
V gene: TRBV7-8
J gene: TRBJ1-1
D gene: NA
clone size: NA

CDR3 protein: CASGKQGASTEAFF
CDR3 DNA: TGTGCCAGCGGAAAACAGGGGGCGAGCACTGAAGCTTTCTTT
V gene: TRBV27
J gene: TRBJ1-1
D gene: TRBD1
clone size: NA

CDR3 protein: CASSRPLQGVNTEAFF
CDR3 DNA: TGTGCCAGCAGCCGTCCTTTACAGGGGGTGAACACTGAAGCTTTCTTT
V gene: TRBV7-2
J gene: TRBJ1-1
D gene: TRBD1
clone size: many

CDR3 protein: CASSLSDRNAEAFF
CDR3 DNA: TGTGCCAGCAGCTTATCGGACCGAAACGCTGAAGCTTTCTTT
V gene: TRBV7-9
J gene: TRBJ1-1
D gene: NA
clone size: NA

CDR3 protein: CASSLVGGLQYQAKNIQYF
CDR3 DNA: TGTGCCAGCAGCTTAGTCGGGGGGCTGCAATATCAAGCCAAAAACATTCAGTACTTC
V gene: TRBV11-2
J gene: TRBJ2-4
D gene: NA
clone size: NA

CDR3 protein: CASSPGTGGRDEQFF
CDR3 DNA: TGTGCCAGCAGTCCGGGGACAGGGGGCCGGGATGAGCAGTTCTTC
V gene: TRBV27
J gene: TRBJ2-1
D gene: TRBD1
clone size: few

CDR3 protein: CASSSAPFRERGPSGPYNEQFF
CDR3 DNA: TGTGCCAGCAGCTCAGCCCCCTTTCGGGAGCGGGGGCCTTCCGGGCCCTACAATGAGCAGTTCTTC
V gene: TRBV7-7
J gene: TRBJ2-1
D gene: TRBD2
clone size: many

CDR3 protein: CASSGTSGGFYEQYF
CDR3 DNA: TGTGCCAGCAGTGGGACTAGCGGGGGATTCTACGAGCAGTACTTC
V gene: TRBV27
J gene: TRBJ2-7
D gene: TRBD2
clone size: NA

CDR3 protein: CASSYASWGYEQYF
CDR3 DNA: TGTGCCAGCAGTTACGCTTCCTGGGGCTACGAGCAGTACTTC
V gene: TRBV6-8
J gene: TRBJ2-7
D gene: NA
clone size: NA

CDR3 protein: CASSFPQGTGELFF
CDR3 DNA: TGTGCCAGCAGCTTCCCCCAGGGAACCGGGGAGCTGTTTTTT
V gene: TRBV7-9
J gene: TRBJ2-2
D gene: NA
clone size: NA

CDR3 protein: CASRGDRAHGQPQHF
CDR3 DNA: TGCGCCAGCAGGGGGGACAGGGCCCACGGACAGCCCCAGCATTTT
V gene: TRBV10-2
J gene: TRBJ1-5
D gene: TRBD1
clone size: few

CDR3 protein: CASSLAIGSEAFF
CDR3 DNA: TGTGCCAGCAGCTTAGCGATAGGGTCGGAAGCTTTCTTT
V gene: TRBV7-6
J gene: TRBJ1-1
D gene: NA
clone size: many